These 14 T cell receptor beta chains came from one sample sequenced in a study of OX40 agonist ivuxolimab in advanced cancers. Generated by immunoSEQ multiplex PCR, the TCRdb table keeps only in-frame clones and is missing some. The table includes tens of thousands of clones, around nine tenths detected once. The sequencing used CD4+ or CD8+ T cells sorted from blood, collected in a trial of the OX40 agonist ivuxolimab. The receptors originated from an adult with an advanced solid tumor such as melanoma, head and neck, liver or kidney cancer.

V is TRBV4-1 and J is TRBJ2-3; perhaps TRBD1 as D (5 bases). Germline V CDR1 and CDR2: MGHRA, YSYEKL. Trimming took 1 base from V and 3 from J, leaving 11 bases between them. The length of the CDR3 is 15 residues. The CDR3 bases are TGCGCCAGCAGCCAAGCGGCCAGGGTTACAGATACGCAGTATTTT. Translation: CASSQAARVTDTQYF.

V and J are TRBV5-1 and TRBJ2-5, with D possibly TRBD1 on 5 matching bases. In germline, CDR1 is SGHRS, CDR2 YFSETQ. V lost 4 bases and J 4 bases, leaving 17 bases between the germline ends. This CDR3 has 15 amino acids. In DNA, the CDR3 is TGCGCCAGCAGCCCGTTTTCCCAGGGATCAGAGACCCAGTACTTC. Translation gives CASSPFSQGSETQYF.

The table lists this clone with a count of one. The chain carries TRBV11-2 and TRBJ2-3, with D possibly TRBD1 on 6 matching bases. This CDR3 is built from 15 residues. Trimming pared 4 bases from V and 1 base from J, leaving 12 bases between. Germline CDR1 is SGHAT and CDR2 is FQNNGV. For the CDR3, the DNA is TGTGCCAGCAGCTCGTTGGGACAAGGCACAGATACGCAGTATTTT. This codes for CASSSLGQGTDTQYF.

The chain links TRBV28 to TRBJ2-3; 7 positions agree with TRBD2. The CDR3 runs 12 residues. After removal of 11 bases from V and 2 bases from J, the junction contained 4 bases not matched to a gene. The germline V gene has CDR1 MDHEN and CDR2 SYDVKM. CDR3 amino acids: CAGGDPTDTQYF. As DNA, the CDR3 is TGTGCCGGGGGGGACCCCACAGATACGCAGTATTTT.

CDR3 loop: CASSPGQGATGELFF. The CDR3 DNA follows: TGTGCCAGCAGCCCGGGACAGGGGGCCACCGGGGAGCTGTTTTTT. The rearrangement links TRBV7-9 to TRBJ2-2; 12 nucleotides line up with TRBD1. After removal of 5 bases from V and 4 bases from J, the junction contained 2 bases not matched to a gene. The CDR3 runs to 15 residues. Germline V lookup: CDR1 SEHNR, CDR2 FQNEAQ (reference sequence).

This chain joins TRBV15 and TRBJ2-3; the match to TRBD2 covers 10 bases. CDR1 LNHNV and CDR2 YYDKDF come from the germline V gene (reference sequence). V dropped 2 bases and J dropped 6; count of bases not matched to a gene: 8. This CDR3 comprises 16 residues. The CDR3 reads CATSRSPSGSLDTQYF. The CDR3, as DNA: TGTGCCACCAGCAGATCGCCTAGCGGGAGTCTGGATACGCAGTATTTT. Based on the CDR3 plus reference TRBV15 and TRBJ2-3, the full variable domain is DAMVIQNPRYQVTQFGKPVTLSCSQTLNHNVMYWYQQKSSQAPKLLFHYYDKDFNNEADTPDNFQSRRPNTSFCFLDIRSPGLGDTAMYLCATSRSPSGSLDTQYFGPGTRLTVL.

The chain has TRBV4-1 and TRBJ2-5; the match to TRBD1 covers 7 bases. Germline V gives CDR1 MGHRA, CDR2 YSYEKL. This CDR3 spans 17 amino acids. The junction had 15 bases not matched to a gene; V was cut back by 5 bases and J by 3 bases. For the CDR3, the DNA is TGCGCCAGCAGCTCCAAAGACCCGGTAGGGGGCGAAGAGACCCAGTACTTC. It translates to CASSSKDPVGGEETQYF.

The table lists this clone with a few counts. The rearrangement links TRBV19 to TRBJ2-4; D is perhaps TRBD1 (6 bases). Trimming shortened V by 9 bases and J by 1 base, and 22 bases separated the two germline ends. Germline lookup yields CDR1 LNHDA and CDR2 SQIVND (reference sequence). This CDR3 spans 17 amino acids. The CDR3, as DNA: TGTGCCAGCAGGACACAAAGGGGGTTTGCGGCCAAAAACATTCAGTACTTC. Encoded protein: CASRTQRGFAAKNIQYF.

This clone has only one observation. The V and J genes are TRBV15 and TRBJ1-5, with a tentative D call TRBD1 (5 bases). Germline lookup yields CDR1 LNHNV and CDR2 YYDKDF (reference sequence). The CDR3 is 16 residues long. The V gene lost 3 bases and the J gene lost 7 bases, with 19 bases spanning the gap. The CDR3 nucleotides read TGTGCCACCAGCAGGGGGGACGGATCGTTATTCCAGCCCCAGCATTTT. This encodes CATSRGDGSLFQPQHF.

The CDR3 loop is CASSFGTSGDNEQFF. CDR3 sequence (DNA): TGTGCCAGCAGCTTCGGGACTAGCGGGGACAATGAGCAGTTCTTC. The rearrangement joins TRBV6-1 to TRBJ2-1, with TRBD2 matching 13 bases. The V gene's germline CDR1 is MNHNS and CDR2 SASEGT. Trimming at V came to 6 bases and at J to 5 bases, leaving 4 bases not matched to a gene. This CDR3 is 15 amino acids long.

The chain links TRBV18 to TRBJ2-2, with 11 nucleotides matching TRBD2. V dropped 6 bases and J dropped 3; count of bases not matched to a gene: 12. Germline V gives CDR1 KGHSH, CDR2 LQKENI. CDR3 size: 18 residues. The CDR3 region is CASSLTSGRGVDTGELFF. In nucleotides, the CDR3 is TGTGCCAGCTCCCTCACTAGCGGGAGAGGCGTCGACACCGGGGAGCTGTTTTTT.

This clone was seen a single time. The chain uses TRBV6-5 and TRBJ2-4; perhaps TRBD2 as D (8 bases). Trimming removed 6 bases at V and 9 bases at J, with 21 bases between. Germline CDR1 MNHEY, CDR2 SVGAGI. The CDR3 is 15 residues long. In nucleotides, the CDR3 is TGTGCCAGCAGCCTCGGCGCCGGGAGGGACAGCATTCAGTACTTC. Amino acids: CASSLGAGRDSIQYF.

The CDR3 DNA follows: TGTGCCAGCAGCGTAGATCAACTAGCGGAGAGGAATGAGCAGTTCTTC. Its translation: CASSVDQLAERNEQFF. J is TRBJ2-1 and V is TRBV9, with 8 bases identical to TRBD2. The V gene's germline CDR1 is SGDLS and CDR2 YYNGEE. Trimming at V came to 0 bases and at J to 7 bases, leaving 9 bases not matched to a gene. The CDR3 has 16 residues.

This rearrangement joins TRBV27 to TRBJ2-1, with 11 bases identical to TRBD2. The CDR3 runs 16 residues. Germline CDR1 is MNHEY and CDR2 is SMNVEV (reference sequence). V gave up 5 bases and J gave up 5 bases; unmatched junction bases: 8. As DNA, the CDR3 is TGTGCCAGCAGTCCGATAGCGGGAGGGGATGACAATGAGCAGTTCTTC. It specifies CASSPIAGGDDNEQFF.